One T cell receptor beta chain is described in this entry. The library came from three nested PCR rounds adapted from ARM-PCR protocols. From the multiplex PCR reads, TCRdb called clonotypes with MiXCR, one entry per CDR3 protein. The sample records around 210,000 distinct CDR3 sequences, over 55% being singletons. This sample stems from a study of tumor and adjacent non-tumor tissue in lung cancer. The template was RNA from unsorted bulk tissue. CDR3 size: 14 residues. V was trimmed by 0 bases and J by 4 bases, leaving 9 bases between them. Germline V gives CDR1 MGHRA, CDR2 YSYEKL. The chain joins TRBV4-1 to TRBJ1-2; D remains ambiguous. Material: lung tumor tissue. The TCR was taken from a man aged 60 to 69 with non-small cell lung cancer. CDR3 sequence (DNA): TGCGCCAGCAGCCAAGATAGGCAGCTCTATGGCTACACCTTC. Residues: CASSQDRQLYGYTF.